Listed here are 12 T cell receptor beta chains from one sample, sequenced in a study of shared clonotypes between healthy human individuals (TCRdb year 2020). The library was produced with the immunoSEQ multiplex PCR assay. The table comes from immuneACCESS by way of TCRdb, which keeps in-frame sequences with V and J called. Part of the clones is missing from these tables; in studies checked, under half for an unresolved V gene and the rest for unknown reasons. The sample records about 520,000 clones, 65% to 85% of which are singletons. The leading ten clones occupy more than 9.5% of the sample. Sequencing used PBMCs. Receptors were obtained from a woman aged 40 to 50 in good health. Some clones in this sample may be carry-over from other donors' samples.

This clone appeared once. Additional DNA sequences in this sample encode the identical CDR3. This chain connects TRBV5-4 to TRBJ2-7; 13 bases match TRBD2. The CDR3 loop spans 15 amino acids. The trim removed 1 base at V and 4 bases at J, leaving 2 bases unmatched. Germline V gene sequence: CDR1 SGHNT, CDR2 YYREEE (reference sequence). CDR3 loop: CASSLRTSGSYEQYF. DNA for the CDR3: TGTGCCAGCAGCTTGCGGACTAGCGGGAGTTACGAGCAGTACTTC.

CDR3 region: CASKASQETQYF. The CDR3 coding sequence is TGTGCCAGTAAGGCATCCCAAGAGACCCAGTACTTC. V usage is TRBV6-9 and J usage is TRBJ2-5; no definite D call. In germline, CDR1 is MNHGY, CDR2 SVAAGI. The CDR3 is 12 residues long. V shed 9 bases and J shed 1 base, with 9 bases lying between them.

The chain uses TRBV27 and TRBJ2-2, with D unclear. Trimming shortened V by 5 bases and J by 6 bases, and 10 bases separated the two germline ends. The CDR3 totals 13 residues. Germline CDR1 and CDR2: MNHEY and SMNVEV (reference sequence). This CDR3 reads CASSLNLAGELFF. In nucleotides, the CDR3 is TGTGCCAGCAGTCTTAATCTAGCCGGGGAGCTGTTTTTT.

The rearrangement joins TRBV5-4 to TRBJ2-7, with 7 bases matching TRBD2. The germline V gene encodes CDR1 SGHNT and CDR2 YYREEE (reference sequence). V gave up 4 bases and J gave up 3 bases; unmatched junction bases: 13. The CDR3 totals 16 residues. The CDR3 region is CASSTDGSGAFYEQYF. Written as DNA, the CDR3 is TGTGCCAGCAGCACGGACGGGAGCGGGGCTTTCTACGAGCAGTACTTC. Combining the CDR3 with reference TRBV5-4 and TRBJ2-7 gives the whole variable domain ETGVTQSPTHLIKTRGQQVTLRCSSQSGHNTVSWYQQALGQGPQFIFQYYREEENGRGNFPPRFSGLQFPNYSSELNVNALELDDSALYLCASSTDGSGAFYEQYFGPGTRLTVT.

The chain employs TRBV25-1 and TRBJ2-4, with D unresolved. Germline V gene data show CDR1 as MGHDK and CDR2 as SYGVNS. V gave up 3 bases and J gave up 2 bases, with 11 bases separating them. This CDR3 has 15 residues. The CDR3 here is CASSDPAHTKNIQYF. The DNA of the CDR3 is TGTGCCAGCAGTGACCCCGCCCATACCAAAAACATTCAGTACTTC.

As for this clone: Only one base separates this from a far larger clonotype, so it likely reflects a read error. The chain links TRBV7-3 to TRBJ2-1, with TRBD2 as a possible D gene (7 bases). CDR1 and CDR2 (germline): SGHTA, FQGTGA. CDR3 length equals 16 residues. The V end was cut by 4 bases, the J end by 1 base, with 14 bases between. The CDR3 region is CASSSQGRASYNEQFF. CDR3 coding DNA: TGTGCCAGCAGCTCCCAGGGGAGGGCATCCTACAATGAGCAGTTCTTC.

The chain recombines TRBV2 with TRBJ2-3; TRBD2 agrees at 8 bases. Germline V gene sequence: CDR1 SNHLY, CDR2 FYNNEI. The trim removed 6 bases at V and 8 bases at J, leaving 13 bases unmatched. This CDR3 contains 15 residues. The CDR3 nucleotides read TGTGCCAGCAGGAGTACTAGCGGAGGGGGGGCTACGCAGTATTTT. Translated: CASRSTSGGGATQYF.

The chain carries TRBV29-1 and TRBJ2-7; no clear D. The CDR3 sequence is 12 residues long. Between the trimmed V and J ends, which lost 2 bases and 4 bases, there was a span of 9 bases. CDR1 is SQVTM and CDR2 is ANQGSEA in the germline V gene. CDR3 region: CSVETTSYEQYF. CDR3 nucleotide sequence: TGCAGCGTTGAAACGACATCATACGAGCAGTACTTC.

To note about this clone: It differs at one base from a far larger clone, so likely a read error. Within the sample, other DNA sequences also encode this same CDR3. The chain employs TRBV2 and TRBJ2-7, with D perhaps TRBD2 (5 bases). CDR1 SNHLY and CDR2 FYNNEI come from the germline V gene. Trimming removed 4 bases from V and 1 base from J, with 17 bases in between. There are 16 residues in the CDR3. The CDR3 protein is CASSVSSGMGSYEQYF. DNA of the CDR3: TGTGCCAGCAGTGTATCCAGCGGTATGGGGTCCTACGAGCAGTACTTC.

Notes on this clone: At the DNA level, this CDR3 is encoded by other sequences in the same sample as well. This sequence joins TRBV5-1 and TRBJ1-5; unclear D gene. V lost 4 bases, J lost 0 bases, and 5 bases lay in between. The CDR3 has 13 amino acids. In germline, CDR1 is SGHRS, CDR2 YFSETQ. This chain's CDR3 is CASSENSNQPQHF. The CDR3 coding sequence is TGCGCCAGCAGCGAAAATAGCAATCAGCCCCAGCATTTT. The entire variable domain, with the rest obtained from reference TRBV5-1 and TRBJ1-5, is as follows: KAGVTQTPRYLIKTRGQQVTLSCSPISGHRSVSWYQQTPGQGLQFLFEYFSETQRNKGNFPGRFSGRQFSNSRSEMNVSTLELGDSALYLCASSENSNQPQHFGDGTRLSIL.

This clone turned up a few times. V is TRBV11-2 and J is TRBJ1-3; D ambiguous. V lost 0 bases to trimming and J lost 6 bases, with 6 bases between them. The length of the CDR3 is 13 residues. Germline V gives CDR1 SGHAT, CDR2 FQNNGV. CDR3 nucleotides: TGTGCCAGCAGCTTAGATGGTGTAAACACCATATATTTT. Amino acids: CASSLDGVNTIYF.

Many counts were recorded for this clone. This chain uses TRBV7-2 with TRBJ2-5; no definite D call. The CDR3 is 13 residues long. V was cut by 1 base and J by 5 bases, with 8 bases left in between. Germline V gene data show CDR1 as SGHTA and CDR2 as FQGNSA. CDR3 amino acids: CASSLGVAETQYF. CDR3 in DNA: TGTGCCAGCAGCTTAGGGGTTGCGGAGACCCAGTACTTC.